Sequencing of this TCR beta chain was carried out in a study of shared clonotypes between healthy human individuals (dated by TCRdb to the early 2020s). Background for the entire study: The cohort comprised a couple of women and a few men aged 18 to 49 years. Libraries were prepared and TCR repertoires were sequenced by different laboratories using diverse techniques, in order to increase sequencing depth and limit assay-specific biases. Between about 0.8 and 9 billion PBMCs per donor were obtained by leukapheresis. To estimate repertoire size and how much clonotype sharing occurs between individuals, the study deeply sequenced the blood TCR repertoires of a handful of healthy adults. Per donor, three plates each were used for CD4 naive and CD4 memory, two for CD8 naive, and one for CD8 memory. What the work shows at the level of the full study, not this receptor alone: Compared with non-shared clonotypes, clonotypes shared by all four sorted-subset donors had higher generation probabilities. When several donors were compared, the shared fraction of clonotypes was about 5.5% for naive CD4, roughly 3.4% for naive CD8, more than 2% for memory CD4, and 0.3% to 0.5% for memory CD8. Larger estimated clonotype richness was generally found for naive subsets than for memory subsets. Rarefaction of sorted-subset datasets indicated incomplete sequencing despite the large sequencing depth. The genetic and exposure-history diversity represented was limited by the small number of donors. Based on pairwise subsampling, the degree of clonotype sharing among donors was expected to be affected by sequencing depth. Sampling was limited to blood, and TCR repertoires in tissue likely differ from TCR repertoires in blood.

The donors were healthy, HIV-negative adults who had no recently reported acute infections or vaccinations. Every donor was a Caucasian adult living in Nashville, Tennessee, USA. CD4+ T cells were enriched by magnetic negative selection; naive cells were then positively selected on CD45RA, and the negative fraction formed the memory subset. Blood was collected by leukapheresis, and PBMCs were isolated by Ficoll-Histopaque density gradient centrifugation and then cryopreserved in liquid nitrogen vapor phase. Analytical flow cytometry was used to check the purity and quantity of each magnetically sorted T cell population. Genomic DNA was isolated from every sorted fraction and measured by UV absorbance on a Nanodrop 2000c. As to this clone: Its antigen is not yet known. Per-base qualities were not stored, and no clone one base away is much larger.

Using the deep immunoSEQ assay, TCR CDR3 regions were amplified from genomic DNA by multiplex PCR. Genomic DNA extracted from each cell subset was distributed evenly over all wells of several immunoSEQ 96-well plates, and each plate served as one replicate. Each replicate PCR for sorted subsets received 150 to 250 ng genomic DNA, equal to tens of thousands of T cell genomes. The purified libraries were quantified using a Qubit 3.0 fluorometer, sized with a Bioanalyzer 2100, and then quantified again using the KAPA Library Quantification kit. Every immunoSEQ 96-well plate was sequenced on a dedicated single-read 150-cycle Illumina NextSeq 550 flow cell. The authors' analysis ran thus. Because only junctional sequences without quality scores were contained in the immunoSEQ output, filtering matching that applied to full-length reads could not be performed. To assign V/J genes and CDR3, sequences were annotated using PyIR, a Python wrapper for IgBLAST v1.9, with IMGT germline references. Any read was removed if the V/J assignment was weak (E-value above 1e-6), the CDR3 was missing, or the read contained stop codons, out-of-frame junctions, or ambiguous translated residues. V3J clonotypes were defined by identical inferred V gene, J gene, and CDR3 amino acid sequence. To compute the percentage overlap between repertoires, the number of shared unique clonotypes was divided by the size of the smaller repertoire. RTK rarefaction, the Chao1 estimator, and Recon v2.1 estimates of unobserved clonotypes were used to assess repertoire richness. OLGA was used to compute generation probabilities for all TCRbeta clonotypes that the gDNA method yielded from a few donors. TCRdb stores this immuneACCESS table with in-frame sequences only. Part of the clones is absent; in the studies checked, under half of the shortfall reflects unresolved V genes, and no reason is known for the rest. V and J calls and clone size are given by that table; D and trimming were obtained from the DNA. The sample table holds about 680,000 clones, of which 55% to 85% were seen once. Together, the top ten hold 1.5% to 2% of the sample.

The TCR originated in a woman in her twenties or thirties in good health. Sequencing used memory CD4+ T cells sorted from blood. The sample's cell subset or site label, in plain terms: CD45RA-negative fraction.

The DNA sequence is as follows: TGCGCCAGCAGCCCGCATTCGGGGACACATGAGCAGTTCTTC. Translation gives CASSPHSGTHEQFF. The sequence links TRBV10-1 to TRBJ2-1; TRBD1 is a weak D gene call, 6 bases matching. Trimming removed 6 bases from V and 8 bases from J, leaving 17 bases between the germline ends. The CDR3 runs 14 amino acids, cysteine and phenylalanine included. The read is trimmed to its CDR3 DNA, 42 bases read in frame from base 1. CDR1 and CDR2, looked up from the germline V gene (reference sequence), are WNHNN and SYGVQD.